This entry concerns a single T cell receptor beta chain. This receptor's antigen is unknown. No base quality values were provided; no much bigger clone lies one nucleotide off. Bulk unsorted tissue served as the source for RNA extraction, and RNA quality was assessed using a NanoDrop ND-1000 and an Agilent 2100. The normal lung samples consisted of distant non-tumor tissue collected more than 3 cm from the tumor edge. All donors had newly diagnosed lung cancer, had not received prior chemotherapy, and were admitted for thoracic surgery in China between August and November 2014. Patients with previous radiotherapy or chemotherapy, or with another concurrent cancer, were excluded from the study. Pieces of surgical tissue measuring 1-2 cm3 were kept in RNAlater solution and held at -80 degrees C until needed. The library was prepared using multiplex PCR. The sample was run on an Illumina HiSeq 2500. Following protocols modified from ARM-PCR, the researchers constructed TCRbeta libraries through three rounds of nested PCR with primers (Table S4). PCR products of 200-500 bp were gel-excised and purified with the QIAquick gel extraction kit before sequencing. As for the original processing: Reads were cleaned using Trimmomatic, were merged into complete CDR3 sequences using FLASH, and were assigned to V(D)J germline segments using MiTCR. Clonal diversity was computed as the inverse Simpson's index with VDJtools. Productive reads were defined as in-frame sequences without a premature stop codon. The public reads were run again by TCRdb, first through fastp at Q25 and then through MiXCR, and only productive beta chains were kept. Every entry covers one CDR3 protein and lists the most common genes and DNA from its rows. The V and J calls shown here were made by TCRdb, not taken from the authors' results. Present in this sample are around 80,000 distinct CDR3 sequences, 76% of which were seen just once. Under 50% of the sample comes from the top ten.

This record comes from a study of tumor and adjacent non-tumor tissue in lung cancer (dated by TCRdb to the late 2010s). Describing the broader study: The cohort included eleven to twelve adenocarcinoma, a couple of squamous cell carcinoma and 1 small cell lung cancer patients. The roughly 15 patients were aged about 31 to 85 years, included 10 men and 5 women, and had TNM stage I to III disease. In total, sequencing yielded 95 million to 150 million productive TCRbeta reads, which works out to an average of approximately 4 million reads per sample. The study compared bulk TCRbeta repertoires between lung tumor tissue and matched distant non-tumor lung tissue from 15 lung cancer patients. For each patient, one tumor sample and one normal lung sample were taken, giving 25 to 30 paired specimens that underwent TCRbeta CDR3 sequencing.

CDR1 and CDR2 were assigned from the germline V gene as MDHEN and SYDVKM. V is cut back by 7 bases and J by 8 bases, with 14 bases in the junction unmatched. Inclusive of the bounding cysteine and phenylalanine, the CDR3 is 15 residues long. Of all the DNA, just the CDR3 is kept, 45 bases in frame from base 1. The study at large found these results: With only about 14 patients in the cohort, the authors noted that larger samples and more detailed clinical data are needed. A significantly larger cumulative share of the repertoire was made up by the top 100 clones in normal lung than in tumor tissue. Because peripheral blood was not sequenced, the blood TCRbeta repertoires of the lung cancer patients in the study went unexamined. The sequencing platform is not named in the methods, and unique molecular identifiers are not mentioned. TCR diversity was significantly higher in younger patients, and greater tumor TCR diversity was associated with shorter overall survival and shorter disease-free survival. TCR diversity (inverse Simpson) was significantly higher in tumor than in normal lung tissue (431.37 vs 166.20, P = 0.0075, Mann-Whitney U test).

The sequenced sample consisted of distant non-tumor lung tissue. This sequence uses TRBV28 and TRBJ2-3, with 8 bases aligning to TRBD1. The sequence was collected from a man aged 70-80 years with non-small cell lung cancer. The base sequence is TGTGCCAGCATGGATATGCAGGGGGCCCACGGTACGCAGTATTTT. Translation gives CASMDMQGAHGTQYF.